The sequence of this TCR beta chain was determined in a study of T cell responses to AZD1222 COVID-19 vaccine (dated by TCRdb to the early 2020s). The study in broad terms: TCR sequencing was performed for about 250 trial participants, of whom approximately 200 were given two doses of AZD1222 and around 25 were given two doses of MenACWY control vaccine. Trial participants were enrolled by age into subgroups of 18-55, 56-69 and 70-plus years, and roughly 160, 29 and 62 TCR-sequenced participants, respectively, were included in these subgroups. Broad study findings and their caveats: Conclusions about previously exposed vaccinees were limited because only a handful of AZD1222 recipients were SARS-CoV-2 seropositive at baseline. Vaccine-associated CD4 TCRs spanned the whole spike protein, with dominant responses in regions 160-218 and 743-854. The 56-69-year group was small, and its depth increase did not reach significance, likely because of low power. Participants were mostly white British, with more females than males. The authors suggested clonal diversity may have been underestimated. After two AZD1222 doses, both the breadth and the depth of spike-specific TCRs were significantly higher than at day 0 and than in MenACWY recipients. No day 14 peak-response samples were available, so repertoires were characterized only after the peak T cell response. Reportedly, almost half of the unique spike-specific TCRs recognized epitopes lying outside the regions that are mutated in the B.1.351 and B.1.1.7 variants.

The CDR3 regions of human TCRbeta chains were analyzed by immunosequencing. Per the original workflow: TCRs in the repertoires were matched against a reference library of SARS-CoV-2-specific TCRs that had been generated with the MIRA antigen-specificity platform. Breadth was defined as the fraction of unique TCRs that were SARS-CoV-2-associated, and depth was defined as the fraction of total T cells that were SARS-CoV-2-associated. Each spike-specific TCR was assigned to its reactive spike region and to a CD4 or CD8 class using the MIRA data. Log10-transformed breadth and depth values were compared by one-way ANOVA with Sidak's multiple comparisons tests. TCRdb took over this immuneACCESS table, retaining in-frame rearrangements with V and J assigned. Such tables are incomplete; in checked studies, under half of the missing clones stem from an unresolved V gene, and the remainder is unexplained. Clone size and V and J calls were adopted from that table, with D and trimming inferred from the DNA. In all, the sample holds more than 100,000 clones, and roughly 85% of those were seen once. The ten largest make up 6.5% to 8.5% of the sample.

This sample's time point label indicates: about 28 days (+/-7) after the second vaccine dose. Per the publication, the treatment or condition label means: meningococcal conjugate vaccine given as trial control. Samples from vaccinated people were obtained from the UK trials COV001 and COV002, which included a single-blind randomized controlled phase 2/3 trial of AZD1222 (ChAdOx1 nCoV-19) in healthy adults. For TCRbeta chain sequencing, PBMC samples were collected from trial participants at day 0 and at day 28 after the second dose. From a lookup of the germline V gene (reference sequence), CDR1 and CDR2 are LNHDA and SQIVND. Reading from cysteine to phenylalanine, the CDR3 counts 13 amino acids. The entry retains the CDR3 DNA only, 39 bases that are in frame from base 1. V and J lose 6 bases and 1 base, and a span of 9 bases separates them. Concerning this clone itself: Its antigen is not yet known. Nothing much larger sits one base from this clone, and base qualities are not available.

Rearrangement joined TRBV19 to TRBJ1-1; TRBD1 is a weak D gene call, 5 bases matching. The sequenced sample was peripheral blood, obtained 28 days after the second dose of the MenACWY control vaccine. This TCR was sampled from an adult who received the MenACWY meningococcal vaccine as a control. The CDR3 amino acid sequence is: CASRGRGNTEAFF. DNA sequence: TGTGCCAGTAGGGGACGGGGGAACACTGAAGCTTTCTTT.